Listed here is a single T cell receptor (beta chain). As processed by the authors: Using reference gene primer amplification, nucleated cell counts were estimated. TCRdb keeps only in-frame clones here, not all; method: immunoSEQ multiplex PCR. Clone size and V and J calls were adopted from that table, with D and trimming inferred from the DNA. The sample holds roughly 170,000 clones; around 90% are singletons and the top ten take less than 3%. This record belongs to a study of blood T cell repertoires in COVID-19. Trimming shortened V by 8 bases and J by 5 bases, and 15 bases separated the two germline ends. The CDR3 is 13 amino acids. Germline values: CDR1 ENHRY, CDR2 SYGVKD.

The specimen sequenced was peripheral blood. This rearrangement joins TRBV10-3 to TRBJ1-2; D is perhaps TRBD1 (5 bases). The sequence was obtained from a man in his forties with active or convalescent COVID-19. The CDR3: CAIRQGAWYGYTF. CDR3 DNA sequence: TGTGCCATCCGGCAAGGGGCTTGGTATGGCTACACCTTC.